The clone carrying this TCR beta chain occurred many times. This sample was taken from a study of blood T cells in healthy people across ages. CDR1 and CDR2 from the germline V gene are MRHNA and SNTAGT. The length of the CDR3 is 19 residues. V lost 2 bases and J 0 bases, leaving 20 bases between the germline ends. Together with a sample-barcoded 5' primer, a J-beta primer mix was included in a second PCR lasting roughly 6 to 12 cycles. From the 5' RACE reads, TCRdb called clonotypes with MiXCR, one entry per CDR3 protein. The data show some 790,000 distinct CDR3 sequences, more than 25% seen once. Sequenced input: blood. The TCR originated in a woman over 75 in good health. The genes are TRBV6-4 and TRBJ2-4; D is possibly TRBD1 (6 bases). The CDR3 sequence: CASSDNYYQWTVAKNIQYF. For the CDR3, the DNA is TGTGCCAGCAGTGACAATTATTATCAATGGACAGTAGCCAAAAACATTCAGTACTTC.